This TCR beta chain stems from a study of blood T cell repertoires in COVID-19. The wider study: Sample material is recorded as cDNA or gDNA derived from T cells, B-cell-depleted T cells, or PBMCs.

The data were produced by immunoSEQ multiplex PCR, yet TCRdb's version contains in-frame clones alone and is incomplete. The data show about 150,000 clones, around 87% seen once. J lost 5 bases, V lost 3 bases, and 13 bases had no gene match. The germline V gene encodes CDR1 SGHDT and CDR2 YYEEEE. The CDR3 spans 16 residues. The rearrangement joins TRBV5-6 to TRBJ2-5; 7 bases are a match to TRBD1. This TCR was recovered from a woman aged 40 to 50 with acute or convalescent COVID-19. Material: peripheral blood. CDR3 nucleotides: TGTGCCAGCAGCTCACCTGGTAACAGGGGATTGGAGACCCAGTACTTC. Its protein product is CASSSPGNRGLETQYF. The full variable domain, completed using reference TRBV5-6 and TRBJ2-5, is DAGVTQSPTHLIKTRGQQVTLRCSPKSGHDTVSWYQQALGQGPQFIFQYYEEEERQRGNFPDRFSGHQFPNYSSELNVNALLLGDSALYLCASSSPGNRGLETQYFGPGTRLLVL.